A few counts support the clone carrying this T cell receptor (beta chain). Its antigen is still unknown. Germline loops: CDR1 MGHRA, CDR2 YSYEKL. V lost 4 bases and J lost 3; bases outside the gene matches: 5. The CDR3 contains 15 residues. These data are taken from a study of T cell repertoires in ileal Crohn's disease. Study-wide context: All patients had surgery for stricturing (61%) or penetrating (around 40%) disease. M6 samples are neoterminal ileum biopsies from postoperative colonoscopy. General study results and limits: Mucosal expansions were suggested to be mainly CD8 T cells.

Clones were read by immunoSEQ multiplex PCR, and TCRdb kept only the in-frame ones, dropping some. The data contain over 10,000 clones, around 80% of them singletons. Noted time point: neoterminal ileum biopsy at postoperative endoscopy, about 6 months after surgery. Adults with ileal or ileocolonic Crohn's disease and an indication for resection were eligible. V gene TRBV4-1 combines with J gene TRBJ2-7; 11 nucleotides line up with TRBD2. This sequence originates from an adult with Crohn's disease. What was sequenced was ileal tissue. This CDR3 is CASSLRLAGYYEQYF. The CDR3 DNA reads as TGCGCCAGCAGCCTAAGACTAGCGGGGTACTACGAGCAGTACTTC.